The 15 T cell receptor beta chains in this list originate from one sample, sequenced in a study of control samples from healthy donors and cancer patients. The table came from immunoSEQ multiplex PCR; TCRdb's copy has only in-frame clones and leaves some out. The table lists around 70,000 clones, over 80% of them singletons. Material: blood. These TCRs come from a man aged 55 to 70 in good health.

This clone was found a few times. V and J are TRBV27 and TRBJ2-7, with a weak D call TRBD2 (6 bases). Trimming removed 3 bases from V and 6 bases from J, with 12 bases in between. CDR1 and CDR2 (germline): MNHEY, SMNVEV (reference sequence). This CDR3 spans 13 amino acids. Here the CDR3 reads CASSLTRLSEQYF. Here the CDR3 DNA reads TGTGCCAGCAGTTTGACTAGATTAAGCGAGCAGTACTTC.

A single count supports this clone. The chain employs TRBV6-2 or TRBV6-3 and TRBJ2-5; 9 positions match TRBD2. Per germline, CDR1 MNHEY and CDR2 SVGEGT. Losses at the gene ends were 2 bases for V and 5 bases for J; bases not matched to a gene: 6. This CDR3 is 15 amino acids long. CDR3 DNA: TGTGCCAGCAGTTACGAGGCGGGAGGGGCGGAGACCCAGTACTTC. It specifies CASSYEAGGAETQYF.

The V gene is TRBV6-1, the J gene TRBJ2-7; 10 nucleotides match TRBD2. V gave up 2 bases and J gave up 2 bases; unmatched junction bases: 3. Germline V gene lookup returns CDR1 MNHNS and CDR2 SASEGT. The CDR3 is 15 amino acids. Written as DNA, the CDR3 is TGTGCCAGCAGTGAAACGGGACTAGCGCCCTACGAGCAGTACTTC. This gives the protein CASSETGLAPYEQYF.

V and J are TRBV9 and TRBJ1-1, with 7 positions matching TRBD1. Germline V lookup: CDR1 SGDLS, CDR2 YYNGEE. CDR3 size: 14 residues. Trimming at V came to 2 bases and at J to 4 bases, leaving 5 bases not matched to a gene. The CDR3 DNA is TGTGCCAGCAGCGTGGGACAGATTGCCACTGAAGCTTTCTTT. Translating it yields CASSVGQIATEAFF.

The chain combines TRBV28 with TRBJ1-5; D may be TRBD1 (5 bases). CDR3 size: 14 residues. The V gene's germline CDR1 is MDHEN and CDR2 SYDVKM. V shed 5 bases and J shed 5 bases, with 13 bases lying between them. The CDR3 DNA reads as TGTGCCAGCAGTGCCCAGGGAGGGGATCAGCCCCAGCATTTT. Translation: CASSAQGGDQPQHF. Supplemented by reference TRBV28 and TRBJ1-5, the full variable domain reads DVKVTQSSRYLVKRTGEKVFLECVQDMDHENMFWYRQDPGLGLRLIYFSYDVKMKEKGDIPEGYSVSREKKERFSLILESASTNQTSMYLCASSAQGGDQPQHFGDGTRLSIL.

The chain combines TRBV4-1 with TRBJ1-5; 7 bases match TRBD1. Unmatched junction bases numbered 0, after V lost 2 bases and J lost 2 bases. Germline-derived CDR1 and CDR2 are MGHRA and YSYEKL. The CDR3 length is 14 residues. The CDR3 spells CASSQTGGNQPQHF. CDR3 sequence (DNA): TGCGCCAGCAGCCAAACAGGGGGCAATCAGCCCCAGCATTTT.

This rearrangement joins TRBV29-1 to TRBJ2-7; possible D gene TRBD2, 5 bases. The germline V and J ends were trimmed by 2 bases and 7 bases, with 18 bases remaining between them. CDR1 and CDR2 (germline): SQVTM, ANQGSEA. The CDR3 sequence is 14 residues long. In nucleotides, the CDR3 is TGCAGCGTTGAACGGTCCGGGGATGCTGCGGAGCAGTACTTC. This encodes CSVERSGDAAEQYF.

This chain joins TRBV9 and TRBJ2-3; D gene unclear. V lost 2 bases and J lost 4, with 11 bases in between. The V gene's germline CDR1 is SGDLS and CDR2 YYNGEE. CDR3 length equals 14 residues. CDR3 sequence: CASSVRATADTQYF. The CDR3 nucleotides read TGTGCCAGCAGCGTCCGGGCCACCGCAGATACGCAGTATTTT.

The genes are TRBV3-1 (or the pseudogene TRBV3-2) and TRBJ2-7; D unclear. V was shortened by 1 base and J by 5 bases, with 9 bases between the two germline ends. The CDR3 has 13 amino acids. Germline V CDR1 and CDR2: LGHDT, YNNKEL (reference sequence). CDR3: CASSQAQRDEQYF. CDR3 nucleotides: TGTGCCAGCAGCCAAGCTCAAAGGGACGAGCAGTACTTC.

This clone was recorded only once. This chain connects TRBV19 to TRBJ1-2; 7 positions match TRBD1. After removal of 2 bases from V and 8 bases from J, the junction contained 5 bases not matched to a gene. The CDR3 runs to 13 residues. Germline V gives CDR1 LNHDA, CDR2 SQIVND (reference sequence). CDR3 nucleotide sequence: TGTGCCAGTAGTATACGGAACAGGGGCGGCTACACCTTC. Its protein is CASSIRNRGGYTF.

The chain uses TRBV7-8 and TRBJ1-6, with 11 bases fitting TRBD1. This CDR3 has 16 residues. The germline CDR1 and CDR2 sequences are SGHVS and FQNEAQ. Losses at the gene ends were 5 bases for V and 6 bases for J; bases not matched to a gene: 6. In nucleotides, the CDR3 is TGTGCCAGCAGCCCTACGGACAGGGGGCTTAATTCACCCCTCCACTTT. This codes for CASSPTDRGLNSPLHF.

The V gene is TRBV5-1, the J gene TRBJ2-2, with TRBD1 identical over 7 bases. CDR1 is SGHRS and CDR2 is YFSETQ in the germline V gene. The CDR3 runs to 15 residues. V was pared by 4 bases and J by 4 bases, with 7 bases of the junction left unmatched. Here the CDR3 reads CASSQQGTVTGELFF. The DNA of the CDR3 is TGCGCCAGCAGCCAACAAGGGACAGTCACCGGGGAGCTGTTTTTT.

This sequence joins TRBV4-3 and TRBJ2-1, with 11 bases lining up with TRBD2. V gave up 2 bases and J gave up 4 bases; unmatched junction bases: 4. Germline CDR1 is LGHNA and CDR2 is YSLEER. The CDR3 covers 16 residues. The CDR3 sequence is CASSQPRLAGYNEQFF. CDR3 coding DNA: TGCGCCAGCAGCCAACCTCGACTAGCGGGATACAATGAGCAGTTCTTC.

Only one count was recorded for this clone. The chain combines TRBV28 with TRBJ2-7; TRBD2 matches 9 bases. Germline V CDR1 and CDR2: MDHEN, SYDVKM. CDR3 length: 15 residues. Trimming at V came to 5 bases and at J to 5 bases, leaving 10 bases not matched to a gene. The CDR3 bases are TGTGCCAGCAGTCCTGAGCGGGAGGCCCTCCACGAGCAGTACTTC. Its protein product is CASSPEREALHEQYF.

The rearrangement joins TRBV29-1 to TRBJ2-2; D might be TRBD1 (6 bases). V lost 6 bases, J lost 2 bases, and 13 bases lay in between. The CDR3 has 14 residues. Germline V gene sequence: CDR1 SQVTM, CDR2 ANQGSEA. This CDR3 is CSVGDRTNTGELFF. The CDR3 coding sequence is TGCAGCGTCGGAGACAGGACAAACACCGGGGAGCTGTTTTTT.